The 21 T cell receptor beta chains reported below all come from one sample, sequenced in a study of PD-1 blockade in classical Hodgkin lymphoma. Each of the patients experienced relapse following autologous stem cell transplantation, and their brentuximab vedotin exposure differed. Profiled with immunoSEQ multiplex PCR; TCRdb holds only in-frame clones, not every one. The profile covers some 96,000 clones, with roughly 83% appearing a single time and more than 10% taken by the ten largest. The sequencing used peripheral blood mononuclear cells (PBMCs), collected at baseline. These receptors all come from a human donor with classical Hodgkin lymphoma.

The CDR3 reads CASSVSAYEQYF. Written as DNA, the CDR3 is TGTGCCAGCAGTGTATCTGCCTACGAGCAGTACTTC. The chain employs TRBV2 and TRBJ2-7; no firm D call. The germline V and J ends were trimmed by 4 bases and 2 bases, with 6 bases remaining between them. There are 12 residues in the CDR3. Germline CDR1 reads SNHLY; CDR2 reads FYNNEI. Filled out from reference TRBV2 and TRBJ2-7, the complete variable domain reads EPEVTQTPSHQVTQMGQEVILRCVPISNHLYFYWYRQILGQKVEFLVSFYNNEISEKSEIFDDQFSVERPDGSNFTLKIRSTKLEDSAMYFCASSVSAYEQYFGPGTRLTVT.

V usage is TRBV7-9 and J usage is TRBJ1-2, with D unresolved. The CDR3 contains 14 residues. The germline V gene encodes CDR1 SEHNR and CDR2 FQNEAQ (reference sequence). Trimming removed 2 bases at V and 4 bases at J, with 11 bases between. Written as DNA, the CDR3 is TGTGCCAGCAGCTTAAGTGTAGGCCCCTATGGCTACACCTTC. It is translated as CASSLSVGPYGYTF.

Here the CDR3 reads CASSPDLNTEAFF. CDR3 DNA: TGTGCCAGCAGTCCCGACCTAAACACTGAAGCTTTCTTT. This sequence joins TRBV6-4 and TRBJ1-1; no firm D call. CDR1 and CDR2 from the germline V gene are MRHNA and SNTAGT. V shed 5 bases and J shed 2 bases, with 9 bases lying between them. CDR3 length equals 13 residues.

This chain links TRBV7-9 with TRBJ2-1; tentatively, D is TRBD2 (6 bases). Germline V gene lookup returns CDR1 SEHNR and CDR2 FQNEAQ (reference sequence). The V and J ends lost 5 bases and 6 bases respectively, with 8 bases between them. CDR3 size: 12 residues. In DNA, the CDR3 is TGTGCCAGCAGCGTTAGCGGCAATGAGCAGTTCTTC. Translation: CASSVSGNEQFF. The whole variable domain, remainder taken from reference TRBV7-9 and TRBJ2-1, is DTGVSQNPRHKITKRGQNVTFRCDPISEHNRLYWYRQTLGQGPEFLTYFQNEAQLEKSRLLSDRFSAERPKGSFSTLEIQRTEQGDSAMYLCASSVSGNEQFFGPGTRLTVL.

This clone was seen a single time. This chain links TRBV9 with TRBJ2-1, with 9 nucleotides matching TRBD2. The CDR3 length is 16 residues. From germline, CDR1 is SGDLS and CDR2 YYNGEE. Trimming cost V 7 bases and J 4 bases; bases outside gene matches: 12. Here the CDR3 reads CASAPRASGVYNEQFF. The DNA of the CDR3 is TGTGCCAGCGCCCCCCGTGCTAGCGGGGTTTACAATGAGCAGTTCTTC. The whole variable domain, filled in from reference TRBV9 and TRBJ2-1, reads DSGVTQTPKHLITATGQRVTLRCSPRSGDLSVYWYQQSLDQGLQFLIQYYNGEERAKGNILERFSAQQFPDLHSELNLSSLELGDSALYFCASAPRASGVYNEQFFGPGTRLTVL.

V gene TRBV5-1 combines with J gene TRBJ2-5; D may correspond to TRBD1 or TRBD2 (6 bases each). The J call may be mistaken, given a closer DNA end match to TRBJ2-7. The length of the CDR3 is 15 residues. The germline CDR1 and CDR2 sequences are SGHRS and YFSETQ. CDR3 amino acids: CASSQQGGLPYEQYF. DNA of the CDR3: TGCGCCAGCAGCCAACAGGGAGGCCTCCCCTACGAGCAGTACTTC.

This chain links TRBV2 with TRBJ1-1, with D perhaps matching TRBD1 (6 bases). Germline lookup yields CDR1 SNHLY and CDR2 FYNNEI. The CDR3 has 15 amino acids. V shed 7 bases and J shed 1 base, with 16 bases lying between them. In DNA, the CDR3 is TGTGCCAGCACCGCCGGGGGGGGCGCGAACACTGAAGCTTTCTTT. This codes for CASTAGGGANTEAFF.

This chain uses TRBV4-1 with TRBJ2-2; 9 nucleotides align to TRBD2. Germline assignment: CDR1 MGHRA and CDR2 YSYEKL. The CDR3 extends over 16 amino acids. V was clipped by 3 bases and J by 8 bases; unmatched bases: 10. The chain's CDR3 is CASSQGVAGEPGELFF. The CDR3 bases are TGCGCCAGCAGCCAGGGGGTAGCGGGAGAACCTGGGGAGCTGTTTTTT.

V is TRBV7-6 and J is TRBJ2-7, with D possibly TRBD1 on 6 matching bases. The CDR3 length is 15 residues. Germline V CDR1 and CDR2: SGHVS, FNYEAQ. Between the trimmed V and J ends, which lost 1 base and 4 bases, there was a span of 14 bases. The DNA of the CDR3 is TGTGCCAGCAGCTTAGTCCCCTTGGGGGCTTACGAGCAGTACTTC. As protein: CASSLVPLGAYEQYF.

This chain joins TRBV2 and TRBJ2-5; D is unclear. CDR3 length equals 12 residues. Germline V gene data show CDR1 as SNHLY and CDR2 as FYNNEI. V gave up 4 bases and J gave up 5 bases, with 8 bases separating them. In DNA, the CDR3 is TGTGCCAGCAGTGTAGTTCCGGAGACCCAGTACTTC. Translating gives CASSVVPETQYF.

The chain couples TRBV7-2 to TRBJ2-1; 8 bases match TRBD2. Germline CDR1 and CDR2: SGHTA and FQGNSA. The V and J ends lost 2 bases and 3 bases, in that order; junction bases with no gene match: 3. CDR3 length: 15 amino acids. DNA for the CDR3: TGTGCCAGCAGCTTACTGAGCGGGGGCTACAATGAGCAGTTCTTC. Translation gives CASSLLSGGYNEQFF.

The chain has TRBV11-2 and TRBJ1-4, with 9 bases aligning to TRBD1. CDR1 SGHAT and CDR2 FQNNGV come from the germline V gene. After removal of 5 bases from V and 7 bases from J, the junction contained 11 bases not matched to a gene. The CDR3 loop spans 16 amino acids. In DNA form, the CDR3 reads TGTGCCAGCAGCACCCGACCGGGACAGGGTGGTGAAAAACTGTTTTTT. This sequence encodes CASSTRPGQGGEKLFF. Full variable domain (remainder filled in from reference TRBV11-2 and TRBJ1-4): EAGVAQSPRYKIIEKRQSVAFWCNPISGHATLYWYQQILGQGPKLLIQFQNNGVVDDSQLPKDRFSAERLKGVDSTLKIQPAKLEDSAVYLCASSTRPGQGGEKLFFGSGTQLSVL.

The rearrangement joins TRBV10-3 to TRBJ2-7; 7 bases are a match to TRBD1. The germline gives CDR1 ENHRY, CDR2 SYGVKD. The CDR3 runs to 13 residues. Trimming took 6 bases from V and 3 from J; bases not matched to a gene: 5. The CDR3 here is CAISPDRDYEQYF. CDR3 in DNA: TGTGCCATCAGCCCTGACAGGGACTACGAGCAGTACTTC.

This CDR3 reads CASSTGTGVLGTQETQYF. The CDR3 DNA reads TGTGCCAGCAGCACCGGGACAGGGGTATTGGGTACGCAAGAGACCCAGTACTTC. V and J are TRBV7-9 and TRBJ2-5; 10 positions agree with TRBD1. Germline trimming cut 5 bases from V and 2 bases from J; bases unmatched to any gene: 14. Germline CDR1 and CDR2: SEHNR and FQNEAQ (reference sequence). The CDR3 totals 18 residues.

The gene calls are TRBV5-1 and TRBJ2-1; 8 positions match TRBD1. Germline-derived CDR1 and CDR2 are SGHRS and YFSETQ. This CDR3 contains 15 residues. J was trimmed by 2 bases and V by 4 bases; bases with no gene match: 5. CDR3 loop: CASSPQGGAYNEQFF. The CDR3 bases are TGCGCCAGCAGCCCACAGGGGGGAGCCTACAATGAGCAGTTCTTC. The whole variable domain, remainder taken from reference TRBV5-1 and TRBJ2-1, is KAGVTQTPRYLIKTRGQQVTLSCSPISGHRSVSWYQQTPGQGLQFLFEYFSETQRNKGNFPGRFSGRQFSNSRSEMNVSTLELGDSALYLCASSPQGGAYNEQFFGPGTRLTVL.

The chain has TRBV18 and TRBJ2-3; D gene unclear. The V end was cut by 3 bases, the J end by 4 bases, with 5 bases between. CDR1 and CDR2 (germline): KGHSH, LQKENI. The CDR3 is 12 residues long. The CDR3 protein is CASSPSADTQYF. The CDR3 DNA reads as TGTGCCAGCTCACCCTCCGCAGATACGCAGTATTTT.

This chain connects TRBV10-3 to TRBJ2-7; 10 bases agree with TRBD2. The CDR3 runs 15 residues. Germline trimming cut 1 base from V and 6 bases from J; bases unmatched to any gene: 6. Germline assignment: CDR1 ENHRY and CDR2 SYGVKD. CDR3 residues: CAISELEREGSEQYF. CDR3 in DNA: TGTGCCATCAGTGAGTTGGAGCGGGAGGGTTCCGAGCAGTACTTC.

This chain uses TRBV5-1 with TRBJ2-1; TRBD2 agrees at 12 bases. Losses at the gene ends were 4 bases for V and 5 bases for J; bases not matched to a gene: 4. This CDR3 contains 15 residues. Germline V gives CDR1 SGHRS, CDR2 YFSETQ. The CDR3 coding sequence is TGCGCCAGCAGCACTAGCGGGAGGCGCCACAATGAGCAGTTCTTC. It codes for CASSTSGRRHNEQFF. Using reference TRBV5-1 and TRBJ2-1 for the parts outside the CDR3, the full variable domain is KAGVTQTPRYLIKTRGQQVTLSCSPISGHRSVSWYQQTPGQGLQFLFEYFSETQRNKGNFPGRFSGRQFSNSRSEMNVSTLELGDSALYLCASSTSGRRHNEQFFGPGTRLTVL.

The V gene is TRBV5-1, the J gene TRBJ2-3; 12 nucleotides line up with TRBD2. This CDR3 contains 16 residues. The trim removed 0 bases at V and 4 bases at J, leaving 3 bases unmatched. Germline assignment: CDR1 SGHRS and CDR2 YFSETQ. The CDR3 DNA is TGCGCCAGCAGCTTGGGACTAGCGGGAGACTCAGATACGCAGTATTTT. It specifies CASSLGLAGDSDTQYF. The full variable domain, in which reference TRBV5-1 and TRBJ2-3 provide the parts outside the CDR3, is KAGVTQTPRYLIKTRGQQVTLSCSPISGHRSVSWYQQTPGQGLQFLFEYFSETQRNKGNFPGRFSGRQFSNSRSEMNVSTLELGDSALYLCASSLGLAGDSDTQYFGPGTRLTVL.

Of note for this clone: At one of its ends the junction is not consistent with the germline gene, which may arise from a read error. J is TRBJ2-6 and V is TRBV6-1; no clear D gene. The CDR3 is 15 residues long. Germline CDR1 reads MNHNS; CDR2 reads SASEGT. In DNA form, the CDR3 reads TGTGCCAGCAGAGAAGTGATCTCTGGGGCCAACGTCCTGACTTTC. It codes for CASREVISGANVLTF.

This clone was detected only once. The CDR3 DNA reads TGTGCCAGCAGTTCGACAGGGCCCTACGAGCAGTACTTC. It translates to CASSSTGPYEQYF. The chain uses TRBV6-5 and TRBJ2-7; TRBD1 agrees at 7 bases. J gave up 2 bases and V 4 bases, and 2 bases lay outside the gene matches. The CDR3 runs to 13 residues. Per germline, CDR1 MNHEY and CDR2 SVGAGI.